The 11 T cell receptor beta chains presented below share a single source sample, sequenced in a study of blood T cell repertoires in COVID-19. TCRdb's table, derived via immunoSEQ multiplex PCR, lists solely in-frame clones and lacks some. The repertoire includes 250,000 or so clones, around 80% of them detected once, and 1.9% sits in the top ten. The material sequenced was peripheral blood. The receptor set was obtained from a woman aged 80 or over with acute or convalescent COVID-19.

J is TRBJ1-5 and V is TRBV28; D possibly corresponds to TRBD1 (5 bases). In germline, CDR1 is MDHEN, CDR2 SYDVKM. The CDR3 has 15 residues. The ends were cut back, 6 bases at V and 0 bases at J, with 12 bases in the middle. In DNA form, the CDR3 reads TGTGCCAGCAGGGGAGGCGGACATAGCAATCAGCCCCAGCATTTT. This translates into CASRGGGHSNQPQHF.

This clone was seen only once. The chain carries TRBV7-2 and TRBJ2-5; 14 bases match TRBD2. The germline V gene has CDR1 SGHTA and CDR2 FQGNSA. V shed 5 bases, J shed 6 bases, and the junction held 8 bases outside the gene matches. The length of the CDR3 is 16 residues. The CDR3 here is CASSPDGTSGGKTQYF. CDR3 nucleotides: TGTGCCAGCAGCCCGGACGGGACTAGCGGGGGCAAGACCCAGTACTTC.

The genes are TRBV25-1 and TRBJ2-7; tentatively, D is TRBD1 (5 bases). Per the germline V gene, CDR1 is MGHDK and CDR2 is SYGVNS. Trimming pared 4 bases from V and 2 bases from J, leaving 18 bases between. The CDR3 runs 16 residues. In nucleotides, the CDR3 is TGTGCCAGCAGTGTCAATACCCCCGGCAGGGCCTACGAGCAGTACTTC. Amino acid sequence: CASSVNTPGRAYEQYF.

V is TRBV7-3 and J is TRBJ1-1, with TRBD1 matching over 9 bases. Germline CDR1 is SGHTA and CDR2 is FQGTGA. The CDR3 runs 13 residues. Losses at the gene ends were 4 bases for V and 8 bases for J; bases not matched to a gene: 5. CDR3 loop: CASSSDRGGEAFF. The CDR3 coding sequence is TGTGCCAGCAGCTCGGACAGGGGTGGAGAAGCTTTCTTT.

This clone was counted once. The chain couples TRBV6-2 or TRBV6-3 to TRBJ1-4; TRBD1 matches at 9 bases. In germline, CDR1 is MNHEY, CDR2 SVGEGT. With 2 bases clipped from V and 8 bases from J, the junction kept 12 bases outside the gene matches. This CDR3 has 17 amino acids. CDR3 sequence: CASSYGGQGSVGEKLFF. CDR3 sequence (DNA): TGTGCCAGCAGTTACGGTGGACAGGGGAGTGTAGGGGAAAAACTGTTTTTT.

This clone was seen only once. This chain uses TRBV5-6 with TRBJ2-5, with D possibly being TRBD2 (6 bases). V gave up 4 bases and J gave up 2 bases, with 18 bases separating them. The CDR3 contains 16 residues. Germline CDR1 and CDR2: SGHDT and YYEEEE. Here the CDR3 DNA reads TGTGCCAGCAGCGGCGGTAGTGGGACTCTACAAGAGACCCAGTACTTC. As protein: CASSGGSGTLQETQYF.

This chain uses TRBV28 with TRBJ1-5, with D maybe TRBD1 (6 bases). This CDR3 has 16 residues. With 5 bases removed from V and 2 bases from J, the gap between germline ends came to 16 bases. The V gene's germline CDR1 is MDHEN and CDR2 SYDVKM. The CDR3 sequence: CASSLLGAGGNQPQHF. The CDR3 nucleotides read TGTGCCAGCAGTCTTTTGGGGGCTGGGGGCAATCAGCCCCAGCATTTT.

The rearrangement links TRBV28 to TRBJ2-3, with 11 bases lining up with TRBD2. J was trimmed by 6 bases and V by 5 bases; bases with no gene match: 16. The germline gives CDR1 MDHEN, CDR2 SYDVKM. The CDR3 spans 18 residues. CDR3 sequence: CASSTRIALAGGGDTQYF. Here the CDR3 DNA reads TGTGCCAGCAGTACCAGAATAGCCCTAGCGGGAGGCGGTGATACGCAGTATTTT.

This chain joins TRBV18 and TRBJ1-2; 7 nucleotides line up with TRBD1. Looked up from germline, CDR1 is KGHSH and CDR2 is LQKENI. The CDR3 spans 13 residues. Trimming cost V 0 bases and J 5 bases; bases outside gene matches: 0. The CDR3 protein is CASSPPRGYGYTF. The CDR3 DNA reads TGTGCCAGCTCACCACCCAGGGGGTATGGCTACACCTTC.

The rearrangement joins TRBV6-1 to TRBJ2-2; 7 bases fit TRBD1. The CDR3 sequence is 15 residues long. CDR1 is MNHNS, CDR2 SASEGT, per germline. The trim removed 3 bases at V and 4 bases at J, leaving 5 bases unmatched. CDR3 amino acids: CASSENRGPTGELFF. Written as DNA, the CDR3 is TGTGCCAGCAGTGAGAACAGGGGACCCACCGGGGAGCTGTTTTTT.

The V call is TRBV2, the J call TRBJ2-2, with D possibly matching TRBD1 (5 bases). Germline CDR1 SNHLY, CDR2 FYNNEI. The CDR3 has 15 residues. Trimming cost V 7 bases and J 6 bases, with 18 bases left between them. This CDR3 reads CASTTRGDAPGELFF. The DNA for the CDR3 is TGTGCCAGCACAACAAGGGGTGATGCACCCGGGGAGCTGTTTTTT.